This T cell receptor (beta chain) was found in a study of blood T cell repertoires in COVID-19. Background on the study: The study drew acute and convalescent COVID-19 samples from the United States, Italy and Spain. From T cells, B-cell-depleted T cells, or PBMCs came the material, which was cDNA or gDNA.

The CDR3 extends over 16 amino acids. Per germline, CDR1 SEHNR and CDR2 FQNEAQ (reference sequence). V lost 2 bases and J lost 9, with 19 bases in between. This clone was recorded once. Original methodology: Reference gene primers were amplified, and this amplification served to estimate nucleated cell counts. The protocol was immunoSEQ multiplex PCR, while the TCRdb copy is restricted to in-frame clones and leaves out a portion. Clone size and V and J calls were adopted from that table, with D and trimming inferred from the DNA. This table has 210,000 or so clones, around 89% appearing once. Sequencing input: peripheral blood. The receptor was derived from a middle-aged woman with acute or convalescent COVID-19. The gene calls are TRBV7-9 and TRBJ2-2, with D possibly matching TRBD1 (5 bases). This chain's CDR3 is CASSLNPDTLPRELFF. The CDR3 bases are TGTGCCAGCAGCTTAAATCCGGACACCTTGCCCCGGGAGCTGTTTTTT.